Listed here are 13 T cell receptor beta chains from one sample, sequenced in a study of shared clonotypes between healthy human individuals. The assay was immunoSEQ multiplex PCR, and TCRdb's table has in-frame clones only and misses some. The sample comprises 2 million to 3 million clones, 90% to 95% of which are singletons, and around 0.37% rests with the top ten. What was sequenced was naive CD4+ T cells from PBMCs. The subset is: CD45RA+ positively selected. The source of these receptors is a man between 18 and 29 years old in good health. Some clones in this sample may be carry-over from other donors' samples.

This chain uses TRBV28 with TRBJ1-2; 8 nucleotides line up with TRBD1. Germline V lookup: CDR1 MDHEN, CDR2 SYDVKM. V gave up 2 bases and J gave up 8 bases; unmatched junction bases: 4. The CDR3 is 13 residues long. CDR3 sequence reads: CASSLQGAAGYTF. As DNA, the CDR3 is TGTGCCAGCAGTTTACAGGGGGCGGCGGGCTACACCTTC.

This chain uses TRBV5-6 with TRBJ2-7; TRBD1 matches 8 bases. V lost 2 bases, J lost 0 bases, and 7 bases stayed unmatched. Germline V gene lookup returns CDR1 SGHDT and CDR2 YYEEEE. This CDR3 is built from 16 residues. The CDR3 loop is CASSLRTGRNSYEQYF. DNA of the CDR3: TGTGCCAGCAGCTTACGGACAGGGCGCAACTCCTACGAGCAGTACTTC.

The DNA of the CDR3 is TGTGCCAGCAGTTACTCGAGCAGGGGTAATTTTGGCTACACCTTC. This translates into CASSYSSRGNFGYTF. The V gene is TRBV6-5, the J gene TRBJ1-2, with D possibly matching TRBD1 (6 bases). This CDR3 is built from 15 residues. Trimming removed 0 bases from V and 7 bases from J, with 15 bases in between. Germline V lookup: CDR1 MNHEY, CDR2 SVGAGI.

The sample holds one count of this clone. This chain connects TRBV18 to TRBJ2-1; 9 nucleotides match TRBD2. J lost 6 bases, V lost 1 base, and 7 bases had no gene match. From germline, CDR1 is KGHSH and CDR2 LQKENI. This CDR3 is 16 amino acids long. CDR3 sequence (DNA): TGTGCCAGCTCACCACTTCAAGCGGGAGGCCCCAATGAGCAGTTCTTC. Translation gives CASSPLQAGGPNEQFF.

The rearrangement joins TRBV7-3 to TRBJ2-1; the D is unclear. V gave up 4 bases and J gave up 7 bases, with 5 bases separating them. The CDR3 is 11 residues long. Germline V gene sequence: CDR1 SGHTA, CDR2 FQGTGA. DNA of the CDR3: TGTGCCAGCAGCTCCCGTAATGAGCAGTTCTTC. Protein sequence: CASSSRNEQFF.

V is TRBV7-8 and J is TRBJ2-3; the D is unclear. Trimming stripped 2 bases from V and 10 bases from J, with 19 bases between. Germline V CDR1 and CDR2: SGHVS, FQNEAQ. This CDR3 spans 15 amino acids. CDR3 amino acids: CASSLRKGSQTAQYF. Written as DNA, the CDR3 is TGTGCCAGCAGCTTAAGAAAAGGATCTCAGACGGCGCAGTATTTT.

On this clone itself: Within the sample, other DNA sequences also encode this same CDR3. DNA of the CDR3: TGTGCCAGCAGGAAGGGGACAGCGAATGAAAAACTGTTTTTT. This translates into CASRKGTANEKLFF. V and J are TRBV6-1 and TRBJ1-4, with TRBD1 matching over 7 bases. The CDR3 length is 14 residues. V lost 6 bases to trimming and J lost 5 bases; unmatched junction nucleotides: 6. Germline CDR1 is MNHNS and CDR2 is SASEGT.

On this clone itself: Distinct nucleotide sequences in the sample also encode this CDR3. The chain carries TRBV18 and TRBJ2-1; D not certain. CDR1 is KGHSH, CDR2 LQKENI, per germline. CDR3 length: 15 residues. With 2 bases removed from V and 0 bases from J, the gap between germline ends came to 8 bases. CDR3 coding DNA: TGTGCCAGCTCACCAGGGCGGAGCTCCTACAATGAGCAGTTCTTC. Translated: CASSPGRSSYNEQFF. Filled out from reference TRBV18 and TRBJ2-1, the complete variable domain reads NAGVMQNPRHLVRRRGQEARLRCSPMKGHSHVYWYRQLPEEGLKFMVYLQKENIIDESGMPKERFSAEFPKEGPSILRIQQVVRGDSAAYFCASSPGRSSYNEQFFGPGTRLTVL.

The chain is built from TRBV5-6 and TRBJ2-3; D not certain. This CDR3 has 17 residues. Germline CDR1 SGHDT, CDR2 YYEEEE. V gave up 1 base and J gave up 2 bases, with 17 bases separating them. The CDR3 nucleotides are TGTGCCAGCAGCTTGTTAGTTCGTAGAGCAGTCACAGATACGCAGTATTTT. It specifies CASSLLVRRAVTDTQYF.

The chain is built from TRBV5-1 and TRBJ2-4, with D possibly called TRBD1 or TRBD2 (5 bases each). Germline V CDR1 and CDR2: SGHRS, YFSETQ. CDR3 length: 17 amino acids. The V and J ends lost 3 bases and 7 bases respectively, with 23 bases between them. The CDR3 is CASSSDPGPPKGNIQYF. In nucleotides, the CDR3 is TGCGCCAGCAGCTCGGATCCGGGACCCCCTAAGGGGAACATTCAGTACTTC.

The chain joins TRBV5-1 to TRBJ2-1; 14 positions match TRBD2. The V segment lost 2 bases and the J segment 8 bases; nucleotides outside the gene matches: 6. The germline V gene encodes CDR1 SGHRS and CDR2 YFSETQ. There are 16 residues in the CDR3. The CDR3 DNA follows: TGCGCCAGCAGCTTATTTTCGACTAGCGGGAGGGATGAGCAGTTCTTC. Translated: CASSLFSTSGRDEQFF. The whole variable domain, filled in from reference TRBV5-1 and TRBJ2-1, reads KAGVTQTPRYLIKTRGQQVTLSCSPISGHRSVSWYQQTPGQGLQFLFEYFSETQRNKGNFPGRFSGRQFSNSRSEMNVSTLELGDSALYLCASSLFSTSGRDEQFFGPGTRLTVL.

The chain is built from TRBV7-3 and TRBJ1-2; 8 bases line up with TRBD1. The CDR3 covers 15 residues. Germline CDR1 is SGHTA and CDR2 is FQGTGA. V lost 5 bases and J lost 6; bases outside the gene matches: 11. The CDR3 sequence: CASSDRQGRVDGYTF. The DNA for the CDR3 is TGTGCCAGCAGCGACAGACAGGGGAGGGTGGATGGCTACACCTTC.

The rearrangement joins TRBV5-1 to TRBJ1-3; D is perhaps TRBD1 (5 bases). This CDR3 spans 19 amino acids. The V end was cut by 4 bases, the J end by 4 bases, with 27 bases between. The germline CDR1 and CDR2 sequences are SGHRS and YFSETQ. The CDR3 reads CASSLGTPGLLMSGNTIYF. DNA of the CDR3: TGCGCCAGCAGCCTGGGGACCCCCGGGCTGCTAATGTCCGGAAACACCATATATTTT.